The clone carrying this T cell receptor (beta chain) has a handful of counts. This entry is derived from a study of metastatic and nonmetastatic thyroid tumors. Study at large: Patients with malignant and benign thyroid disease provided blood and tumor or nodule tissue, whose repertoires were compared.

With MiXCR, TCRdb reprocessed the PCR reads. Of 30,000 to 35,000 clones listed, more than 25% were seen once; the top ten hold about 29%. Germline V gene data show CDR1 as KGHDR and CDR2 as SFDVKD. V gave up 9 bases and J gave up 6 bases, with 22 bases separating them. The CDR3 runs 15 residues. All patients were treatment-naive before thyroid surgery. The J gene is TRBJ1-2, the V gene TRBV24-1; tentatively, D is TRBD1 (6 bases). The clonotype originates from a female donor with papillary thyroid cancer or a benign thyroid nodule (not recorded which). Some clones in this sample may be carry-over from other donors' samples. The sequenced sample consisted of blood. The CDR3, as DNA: TGTGCCACCCCATTACAGGGAGAGGAGGGCGATGGCTACACCTTC. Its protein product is CATPLQGEEGDGYTF.